This is a list of T cell receptor beta chains from one sample in a study of T-cell memory formation after mild COVID-19. MiXCR was run by TCRdb on the 5' RACE reads, yielding one entry per CDR3 protein. The profile shows some 62,000 distinct CDR3 sequences, about 9.4% of them singletons. Source material: PBMCs or a T cell subset sorted from them (not recorded which). The receptors derive from a man younger than 35 who had mild COVID-19 (a few samples of this study predate the infection). Cell type and time point are not known. CDR3s include the opening cysteine and the closing phenylalanine or tryptophan. Fields, in order: J gene, V gene, D gene, clone size, CDR3 DNA, CDR3 protein. The D gene is left open where the match is weak. Rows give clone size only sometimes, using once, few, many, or a class for an expanded clone.

TRBJ2-3 TRBV5-1 NA medium-sized TGCGCCAGCAGCACTGAGGGATCAGATACGCAGTATTTT CASSTEGSDTQYF
TRBJ2-6 TRBV7-2 NA NA TGTGCCAGCAGCACCCAACCCGGGCCTGGGGCCAACGTCCTGACTTTC CASSTQPGPGANVLTF
TRBJ2-7 TRBV7-9 TRBD1 NA TGTGCCAGCAGCGTCCGACAGGGGAGTCACGAGCAGTACTTC CASSVRQGSHEQYF
TRBJ2-5 TRBV7-2 TRBD1 few TGTGCCAGCAGCTCATACAGGGGGCGCATGGCCCAGTACTTC CASSSYRGRMAQYF
TRBJ2-1 TRBV5-1 NA many TGCGCCAGCAGCCATACAGGGTCCTACAATGAGCAGTTCTTC CASSHTGSYNEQFF
TRBJ2-5 TRBV12-3/TRBV12-4 NA NA TGTGCCAGCAGTTTAGTAGGCTACAAAGAGACCCAGTACTTC CASSLVGYKETQYF
TRBJ2-3 TRBV20-1 TRBD2 few TGCAGTGCTAGAGCCGGACTAGCGCCCGATACGCAGTATTTT CSARAGLAPDTQYF
TRBJ2-5 TRBV9 TRBD2 many TGTGCCAGCAGCGCCGGACTAGCGGGGACCCAAGAGACCCAGTACTTC CASSAGLAGTQETQYF
TRBJ1-1 TRBV27 NA few TGTGCCAGCAGTTTCGGGCCCGGTCTGAACACTGAAGCTTTCTTT CASSFGPGLNTEAFF
TRBJ2-1 TRBV5-1 TRBD1 few TGCGCCAGCAGCCCCGGGTCGGGACAGGGGGCAAAGGAGCAGTTCTTC CASSPGSGQGAKEQFF
TRBJ1-6 TRBV15 NA few TGTGCCACCAGCAGAGATCAAAATTCACCCCTCCACTTT CATSRDQNSPLHF
TRBJ2-1 TRBV7-9 NA few TGTGCCAGCAGCTTATCCTGGACCTCCGCGGATGAGCAGTTCTTC CASSLSWTSADEQFF
TRBJ2-5 TRBV6-2/TRBV6-3 NA few TGTGCCAGCAGTTACTCGAGATCACGGTCACAAGAGACCCAGTACTTC CASSYSRSRSQETQYF
TRBJ2-1 TRBV18 NA NA TGTGCCAGCTCACCACCAATGGCTGTCAATGAGCAGTTCTTC CASSPPMAVNEQFF
TRBJ2-2 TRBV7-2 TRBD2 many TGTGCCAGCAGCAGGAATAGCGGGGCCCGCACCGGGGAGCTGTTTTTT CASSRNSGARTGELFF
TRBJ2-1 TRBV5-1 NA many TGCGCCAGCAGCTTGGCACCTGAGAGCTCCTACAATGAGCAGTTCTTC CASSLAPESSYNEQFF
TRBJ2-7 TRBV13 NA NA TGTGCCAGCAGCTTAGTGATAAGGGACGAGCAGTACTTC CASSLVIRDEQYF
TRBJ2-5 TRBV5-1 NA NA TGCGCCAGCTCGAACAGGGTAGGGCAAGAGACCCAGTACTTC CASSNRVGQETQYF
TRBJ2-5 TRBV7-9 NA few TGTGCCAGCAGCTTACCCCAGCGGACCCAAGAGACCCAGTACTTC CASSLPQRTQETQYF
TRBJ1-2 TRBV30 NA NA TGTGCCTGGAGCGGACAGAGCGTATATGGCTACACCTTC CAWSGQSVYGYTF
TRBJ2-1 TRBV12-3/TRBV12-4 NA few TGTGCCAGCAGTTTACTATGGACAGAGCAGTTCTTC CASSLLWTEQFF
TRBJ2-1 TRBV5-4 NA few TGTGCCAGCAGCGTATGGACACGCCTTGAGAATGAGCAGTTCTTC CASSVWTRLENEQFF
TRBJ2-7 TRBV5-1 NA few TGCGCCAGCAGCCTGACAGCTACTAGGACCGAGCAGTACTTC CASSLTATRTEQYF
TRBJ2-1 TRBV11-3 NA NA TGTGCCAGCAGCAAAGACAGTGAGCAGTTCTTC CASSKDSEQFF
TRBJ2-3 TRBV7-2 TRBD1 many TGTGCCAGCAGCAGAAGGGACAGCCCAGATACGCAGTATTTT CASSRRDSPDTQYF
TRBJ2-3 TRBV15 NA many TGTGCCACCAGCAGAGATCCCAGGGCAGATACGCAGTATTTT CATSRDPRADTQYF
TRBJ2-1 TRBV7-2 TRBD2 NA TGTGCCAGCAGCTTATGGACTAGCGGGGCGGATGAGCAGTTCTTC CASSLWTSGADEQFF
TRBJ2-7 TRBV7-3 TRBD2 NA TGTGCCAGCAGCTTAGGTATGTCGGCTAGCGGACCCTACGAGCAGTACTTC CASSLGMSASGPYEQYF
TRBJ1-2 TRBV5-1 NA NA TGCGCCAGCAGCTTGGTCGGGGACGGGGTTGGTGGCTACACCTTC CASSLVGDGVGGYTF
TRBJ1-1 TRBV7-9 NA few TGTGCCAGCAGCTTAGCGGCAGGGAAGAACACTGAAGCTTTCTTT CASSLAAGKNTEAFF
TRBJ1-1 TRBV5-1 NA few TGCGCCAGCAGACCCGCACTAGGGTATGAAGCTTTCTTT CASRPALGYEAFF
TRBJ2-5 TRBV7-2 TRBD2 many TGTGCCAGTAGCGGGGGACGTAGGGAGACCCAGTACTTC CASSGGRRETQYF
TRBJ2-3 TRBV5-6 TRBD2 few TGTGCCAGCAGCTCGTGGCGGGGGACCGCCGTGTATACGCAGTATTTT CASSSWRGTAVYTQYF
TRBJ2-3 TRBV20-1 TRBD2 few TGCAGTGCTAGAAAGCTAGCGGGGGGTACAGATACGCAGTATTTT CSARKLAGGTDTQYF
TRBJ2-2 TRBV4-2 TRBD1 few TGTGCCAGCAGCGCCGGACAGGGGAACACCGGGGAGCTGTTTTTT CASSAGQGNTGELFF
TRBJ1-1 TRBV27 NA NA TGTGCCAGCAGGTCCGCCGGGACCTCCACTGAAGCTTTCTTT CASRSAGTSTEAFF
TRBJ2-1 TRBV6-2/TRBV6-3 TRBD2 many TGTGCCAGCAGTCAGAACCGTCTGACTAGCGGGGGGGGCTATATTAATGAGCAGTTCTTC CASSQNRLTSGGGYINEQFF
TRBJ2-5 TRBV4-2 TRBD2 NA TGTGCCAGCAGCCCGGGGACTAGCGGGGGGGAATTGGAGACCCAGTACTTC CASSPGTSGGELETQYF
TRBJ1-2 TRBV28 TRBD1 NA TGTGCCAGCAGTTTTGAGGGGGCCGCTAACTATGGCTACACCTTC CASSFEGAANYGYTF
TRBJ2-5 TRBV5-1 TRBD1 many TGCGCCAGCAGCCTAGGGACAGGGGCCGGGGAGACCCAGTACTTC CASSLGTGAGETQYF
TRBJ2-3 TRBV7-2 NA many TGTGCCAGCAGCTTACTAGGGGTTGCCGTCACAGATACGCAGTATTTT CASSLLGVAVTDTQYF
TRBJ2-3 TRBV19 TRBD2 few TGTGCCAGTAGTGCAGGGACTATCAGAGATACGCAGTATTTT CASSAGTIRDTQYF
TRBJ2-7 TRBV6-1 NA few TGTGCCAGCAGTGAAGCCAGGGGCTACGAGCAGTACTTC CASSEARGYEQYF
TRBJ1-1 TRBV2 NA few TGTGCCAGCAGAGACACCCCGGCAGGCCGTGGGGCTGAAGCTTTCTTT CASRDTPAGRGAEAFF
TRBJ1-1 TRBV12-3/TRBV12-4 NA many TGTGCCAGCAGTTTTGGGAGGAACACTGAAGCTTTCTTT CASSFGRNTEAFF
TRBJ2-3 TRBV7-3 NA few TGTGCCAGCAGCTCCAGCTCGGCCATCGGCACAGATACGCAGTATTTT CASSSSSAIGTDTQYF
TRBJ2-1 TRBV18 NA NA TGTGCCAGCTCACGCCAGAGCTCCTACAATGAGCAGTTCTTC CASSRQSSYNEQFF
TRBJ2-4 TRBV12-3/TRBV12-4 NA few TGTGCCAGCAGTACAGGGTTGGCCAAAAACATTCAGTACTTC CASSTGLAKNIQYF
TRBJ1-2 TRBV5-1 NA few TGCGCCAGCAGCTTGGCCCCGGAGGAAATGGGCTACACCTTC CASSLAPEEMGYTF
TRBJ2-3 TRBV4-3 NA few TGCGCCAGCAGCCGACAAGTTGGGATATCGAGCACGCCAGATACGCAGTATTTT CASSRQVGISSTPDTQYF
TRBJ1-5 TRBV30 NA few TGTGCCTGGAGTCTGGGCCTTGATCAGCCCCAGCATTTT CAWSLGLDQPQHF
TRBJ1-5 TRBV2 TRBD1 few TGTGCCAGCAGTGGACAGGGGGCGAGCCAGCCCCAGCATTTT CASSGQGASQPQHF
TRBJ2-7 TRBV7-8 NA few TGTGCCAGCAGGGAGGCCTCCTACGAGCAGTACTTC CASREASYEQYF